This T cell receptor (beta chain) came from a study of cytomegalovirus exposure and HLA in healthy donors. Study-wide points: Presence/absence analyses assumed roughly uniform sequencing depth across donors.

PCR was performed using 60 Vbeta and 13 Jbeta primers. Produced via immunoSEQ multiplex PCR; TCRdb's table is partial and in-frame only. The data contain more than 130,000 clones, 70% to 80% of them singletons. Note on this clone: Its antigen is not known.

What was sequenced was PBMCs. This clonotype was sampled from a male donor in good health and CMV-seronegative.

The CDR3 DNA sequence: TGTGCCAGCAGTGATGCTCGGTACAATGAGCAGTTCTTC. It encodes CASSDARYNEQFF. The chain combines TRBV2 with TRBJ2-1; D remains ambiguous. Germline V gene lookup returns CDR1 SNHLY and CDR2 FYNNEI. The germline V and J ends were trimmed by 3 bases and 4 bases, with 7 bases remaining between them. The CDR3 is made up of 13 amino acids.